The following is a TCR beta chain sequence with its context. Sequencing was performed with immunoSEQ multiplex PCR; in TCRdb, only in-frame clones are kept and a portion is missing. The data hold roughly 68,000 clones, with roughly 82% observed a single time. This CDR3 is 14 amino acids long. Germline CDR1 reads MNHNY; CDR2 reads SVGAGI (reference sequence). Trimming cost V 6 bases and J 8 bases; bases outside gene matches: 10. Excluded were patients having autoimmune disease history or systemic immunosuppression. This sample is drawn from a study of OX40 agonist ivuxolimab in advanced cancers. V usage is TRBV6-6 and J usage is TRBJ1-3; 7 bases fit TRBD1. The TCR was taken from an adult with an advanced solid tumor such as melanoma, head and neck, liver or kidney cancer. Specimen: CD4+ or CD8+ T cells sorted from blood, collected in a trial of the OX40 agonist ivuxolimab. The CDR3 reads CASRSQGGGDTIYF. CDR3 nucleotide sequence: TGTGCCAGCAGATCCCAGGGGGGGGGAGACACCATATATTTT.